This TCR beta chain was sequenced in a study of shared clonotypes between healthy human individuals. Study overall: Samples came from a couple of female and a few male donors aged 18 to 49.

Around 31,000 T cell genomes, or around 300 ng DNA, went into unsorted PBMC replicate PCRs. Sequencing was performed with immunoSEQ multiplex PCR; in TCRdb, only in-frame clones are kept and a portion is missing. The sample includes about 490,000 clones, 76% of them seen just once. Each sample came from a Caucasian adult donor living in Nashville, Tennessee. This clone has only a few counts. Per germline, CDR1 MNHEY and CDR2 SVGAGI. The V end lost 6 bases, the J end lost 4 bases, and 15 bases lay between the germline ends. This CDR3 has 14 residues. This chain connects TRBV6-5 to TRBJ1-2, with D possibly TRBD1 on 6 matching bases. Input material: PBMCs. The sequence came from a woman in her thirties or forties in good health. Some clones in this sample may be carry-over from other donors' samples. As DNA, the CDR3 is TGTGCCAGCAGCCCAGGGGAATTGGGCTATGGCTACACCTTC. Translated, it gives CASSPGELGYGYTF.